This record concerns one TCR beta chain sequence. This specimen belongs to a study of CD8+ T cells in alopecia areata. Study context: The drug, tofacitinib, lasted 6 to 18 months, followed by 6 months off drug.

Sequencing templates came from extracted RNA that was reverse transcribed into cDNA. Repertoires were generated with immunoSEQ multiplex PCR, while TCRdb's copy carries only in-frame clones and drops some. Of roughly 200,000 clones in the sample, about 63% were seen once. As part of sample collection, lesional scalp punch biopsies and peripheral blood were taken from alopecia areata patients. The length of the CDR3 is 16 residues. The V and J ends lost 0 bases and 0 bases respectively, with 7 bases between them. Germline-derived CDR1 and CDR2 are SGHDT and YYEEEE. The chain combines TRBV5-6 with TRBJ1-6; D call uncertain. The TCR originated in a human donor with alopecia areata. The sequencing used CD4+ T cells sorted from blood, collected at week 0. The CDR3 DNA sequence: TGTGCCAGCAGCTTGGACAGCTTCTCCTATAATTCACCCCTCCACTTT. Protein: CASSLDSFSYNSPLHF.